This TCR beta chain comes out of a study of blood T cell repertoires in COVID-19. Across the study: Acute and convalescent COVID-19 samples came from the United States, Italy and Spain.

This clone was detected only once. The CDR3 contains 12 residues. V gave up 4 bases and J gave up 4 bases, with 5 bases separating them. The germline CDR1 and CDR2 sequences are SGHAT and FQNNGV. All enrollees were roughly 18 to 95 years old and from under 25 US areas. Membership in each cohort depended on participant-reported clinical history. Measured with immunoSEQ multiplex PCR; TCRdb has only the in-frame clones, and not every one. Here the sample spans some 140,000 clones, approximately 81% being singletons. This receptor was obtained from a middle-aged man with acute COVID-19. The source material was PBMCs or T cells enriched from blood (not recorded which). The chain recombines TRBV11-2 with TRBJ1-3; D is undetermined. The DNA for the CDR3 is TGTGCCAGCAGCTCCCTCGGAAACACCATATATTTT. It is translated as CASSSLGNTIYF.